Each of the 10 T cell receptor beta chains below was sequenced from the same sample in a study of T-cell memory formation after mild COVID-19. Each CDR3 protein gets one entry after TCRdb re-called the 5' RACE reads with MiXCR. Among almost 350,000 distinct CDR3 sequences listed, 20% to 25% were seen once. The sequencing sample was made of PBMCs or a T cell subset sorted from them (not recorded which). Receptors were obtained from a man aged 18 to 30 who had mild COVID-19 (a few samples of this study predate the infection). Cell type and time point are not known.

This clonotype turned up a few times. The CDR3 here is CASSFLRLSDETQYF. The CDR3 bases are TGTGCCAGCAGCTTCCTACGACTCTCGGACGAGACCCAGTACTTC. The chain links TRBV7-9 to TRBJ2-5; D is unresolved. The germline V gene has CDR1 SEHNR and CDR2 FQNEAQ (reference sequence). Between the trimmed V and J ends, which lost 3 bases and 5 bases, there was a span of 16 bases. The CDR3 length is 15 residues.

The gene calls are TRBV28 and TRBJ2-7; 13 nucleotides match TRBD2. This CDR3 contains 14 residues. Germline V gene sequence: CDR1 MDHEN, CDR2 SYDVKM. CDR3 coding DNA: TGTACCCTAGGACTAGCGGGGGATCCCTACGAGCAGTACGTC. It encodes CTLGLAGDPYEQYV.

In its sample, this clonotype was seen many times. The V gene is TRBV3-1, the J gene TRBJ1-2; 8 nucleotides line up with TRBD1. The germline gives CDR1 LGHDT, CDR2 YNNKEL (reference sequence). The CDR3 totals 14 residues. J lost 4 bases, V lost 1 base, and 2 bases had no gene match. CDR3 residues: CASSQATGGYGYTF. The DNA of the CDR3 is TGTGCCAGCAGCCAAGCTACAGGGGGCTATGGCTACACCTTC.

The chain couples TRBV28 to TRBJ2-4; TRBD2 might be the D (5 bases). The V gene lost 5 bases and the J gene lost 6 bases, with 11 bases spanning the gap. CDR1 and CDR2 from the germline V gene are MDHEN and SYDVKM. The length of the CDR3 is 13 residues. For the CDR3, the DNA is TGTGCCAGCAGTACCCCCGGGGTAAACATTCAGTACTTC. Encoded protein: CASSTPGVNIQYF. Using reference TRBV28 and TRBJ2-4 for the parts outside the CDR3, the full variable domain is DVKVTQSSRYLVKRTGEKVFLECVQDMDHENMFWYRQDPGLGLRLIYFSYDVKMKEKGDIPEGYSVSREKKERFSLILESASTNQTSMYLCASSTPGVNIQYFGAGTRLSVL.

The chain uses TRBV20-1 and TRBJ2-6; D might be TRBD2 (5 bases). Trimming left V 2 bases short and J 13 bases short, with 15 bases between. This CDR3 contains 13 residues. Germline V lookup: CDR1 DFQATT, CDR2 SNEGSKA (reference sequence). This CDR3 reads CSARSAGTRVLTF. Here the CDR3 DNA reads TGCAGTGCTAGATCGGCGGGTACAAGGGTCCTGACTTTC.

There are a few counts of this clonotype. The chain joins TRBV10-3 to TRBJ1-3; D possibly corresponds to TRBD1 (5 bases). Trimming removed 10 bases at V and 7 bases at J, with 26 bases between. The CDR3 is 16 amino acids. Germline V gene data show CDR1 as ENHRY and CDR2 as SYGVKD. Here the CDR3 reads CATYGDRGRVRNTIYF. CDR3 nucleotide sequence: TGTGCCACTTACGGGGACCGAGGACGCGTTCGGAACACCATATATTTT.

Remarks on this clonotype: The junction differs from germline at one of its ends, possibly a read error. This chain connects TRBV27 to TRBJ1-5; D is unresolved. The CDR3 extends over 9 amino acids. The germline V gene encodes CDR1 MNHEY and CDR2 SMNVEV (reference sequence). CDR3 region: CTSQKPQHF. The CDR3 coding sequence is TGCACCAGCCAGAAGCCCCAGCATTTT.

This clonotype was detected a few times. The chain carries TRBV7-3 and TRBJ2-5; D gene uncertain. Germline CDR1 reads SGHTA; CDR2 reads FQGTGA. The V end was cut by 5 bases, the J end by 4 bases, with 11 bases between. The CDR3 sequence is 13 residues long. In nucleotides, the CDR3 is TGTGCCAGCAGCCGAGCCAAGGGAGAGACCCAGTACTTC. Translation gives CASSRAKGETQYF.

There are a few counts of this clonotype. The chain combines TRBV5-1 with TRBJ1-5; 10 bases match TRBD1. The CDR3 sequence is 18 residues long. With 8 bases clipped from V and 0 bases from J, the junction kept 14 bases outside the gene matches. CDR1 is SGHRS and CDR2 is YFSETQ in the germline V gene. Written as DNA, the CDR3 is TGCGCCAGTGGATTGGGGACAGGGGATTCGTATAGCAATCAGCCCCAGCATTTT. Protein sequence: CASGLGTGDSYSNQPQHF.

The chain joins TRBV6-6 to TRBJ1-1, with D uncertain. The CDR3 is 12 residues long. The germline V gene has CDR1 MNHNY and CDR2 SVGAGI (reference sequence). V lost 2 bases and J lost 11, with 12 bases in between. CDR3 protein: CASSYRTTVAFF. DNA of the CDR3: TGTGCCAGCAGTTACCGGACCACGGTGGCTTTCTTT.